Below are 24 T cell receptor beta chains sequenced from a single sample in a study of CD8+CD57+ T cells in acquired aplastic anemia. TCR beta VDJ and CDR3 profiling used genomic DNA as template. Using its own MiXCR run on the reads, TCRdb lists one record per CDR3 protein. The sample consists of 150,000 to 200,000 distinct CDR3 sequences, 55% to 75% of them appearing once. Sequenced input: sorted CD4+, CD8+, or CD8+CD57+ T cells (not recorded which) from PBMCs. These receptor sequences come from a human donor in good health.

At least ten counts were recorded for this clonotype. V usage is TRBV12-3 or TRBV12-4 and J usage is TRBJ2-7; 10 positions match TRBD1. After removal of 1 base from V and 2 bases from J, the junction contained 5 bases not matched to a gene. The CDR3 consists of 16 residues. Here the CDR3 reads CASSLVTGGPTYEQYF. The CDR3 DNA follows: TGTGCCAGCAGTTTAGTGACAGGGGGCCCGACCTACGAGCAGTACTTC.

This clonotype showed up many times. The CDR3 nucleotides read TGTGCCAGTAGTAGGGGGGACAGACGTTTATATAGCAATCAGCCCCAGCATTTT. Protein product: CASSRGDRRLYSNQPQHF. This chain uses TRBV19 with TRBJ1-5; 7 bases match TRBD1. The trim removed 4 bases at V and 0 bases at J, leaving 12 bases unmatched. This CDR3 has 18 amino acids. Germline V CDR1 and CDR2: LNHDA, SQIVND (reference sequence). Complete variable domain (other parts from reference TRBV19 and TRBJ1-5): DGGITQSPKYLFRKEGQNVTLSCEQNLNHDAMYWYRQDPGQGLRLIYYSQIVNDFQKGDIAEGYSVSREKKESFPLTVTSAQKNPTAFYLCASSRGDRRLYSNQPQHFGDGTRLSIL.

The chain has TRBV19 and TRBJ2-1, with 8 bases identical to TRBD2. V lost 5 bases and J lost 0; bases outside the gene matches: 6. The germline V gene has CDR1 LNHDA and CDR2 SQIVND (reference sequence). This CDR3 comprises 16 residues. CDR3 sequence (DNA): TGTGCCAGTAGTCCTTTAGCGGGACCCTCCTACAATGAGCAGTTCTTC. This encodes CASSPLAGPSYNEQFF.

The CDR3 loop reads CSASGGNQPQHF. In nucleotides, the CDR3 is TGCAGTGCTAGTGGTGGCAATCAGCCCCAGCATTTT. V is TRBV20-1 and J is TRBJ1-5; D gene uncertain. The CDR3 is 12 residues long. Germline V gives CDR1 DFQATT, CDR2 SNEGSKA (reference sequence). V was pared by 3 bases and J by 2 bases, with 5 bases between.

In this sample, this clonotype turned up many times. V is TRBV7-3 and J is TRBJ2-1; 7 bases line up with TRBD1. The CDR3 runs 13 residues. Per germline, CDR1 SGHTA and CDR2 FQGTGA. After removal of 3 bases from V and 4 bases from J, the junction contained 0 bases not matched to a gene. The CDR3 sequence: CASSLTGYNEQFF. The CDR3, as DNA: TGTGCCAGCAGCTTGACAGGGTACAATGAGCAGTTCTTC.

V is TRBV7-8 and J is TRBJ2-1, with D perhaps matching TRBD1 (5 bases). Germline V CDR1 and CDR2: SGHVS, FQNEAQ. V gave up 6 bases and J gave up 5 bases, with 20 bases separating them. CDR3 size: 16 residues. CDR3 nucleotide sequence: TGTGCCAGCAGTAAACCAGGGTCGCGGCCCCACAATGAGCAGTTCTTC. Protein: CASSKPGSRPHNEQFF.

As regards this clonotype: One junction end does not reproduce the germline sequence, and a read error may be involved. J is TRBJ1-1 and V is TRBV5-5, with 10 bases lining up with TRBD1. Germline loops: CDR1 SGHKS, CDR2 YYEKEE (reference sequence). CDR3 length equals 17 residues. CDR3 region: CASSGGQGSVFDTEAFF. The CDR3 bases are TGCGCCAGCAGCGGGGGACAGGGGAGTGTGTTCGACACTGAAGCTTTCTTT.

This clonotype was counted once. CDR3: CATSRGTSGRDTQYF. The CDR3 nucleotides are TGTGCCACCAGCAGGGGGACTAGCGGGAGGGATACGCAGTATTTT. The chain combines TRBV15 with TRBJ2-3; 15 bases match TRBD2. V lost 3 bases to trimming and J lost 6 bases; unmatched junction nucleotides: 1. Germline CDR1 reads LNHNV; CDR2 reads YYDKDF (reference sequence). The CDR3 is made up of 15 amino acids.

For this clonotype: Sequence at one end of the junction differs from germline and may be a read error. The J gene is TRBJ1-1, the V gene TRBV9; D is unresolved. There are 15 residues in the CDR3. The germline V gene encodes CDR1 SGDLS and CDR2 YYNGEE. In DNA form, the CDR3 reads TGCGCCAGCAGCCAAGGCGGCACACTGAACACTGAAGCTTTCTTT. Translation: CASSQGGTLNTEAFF.

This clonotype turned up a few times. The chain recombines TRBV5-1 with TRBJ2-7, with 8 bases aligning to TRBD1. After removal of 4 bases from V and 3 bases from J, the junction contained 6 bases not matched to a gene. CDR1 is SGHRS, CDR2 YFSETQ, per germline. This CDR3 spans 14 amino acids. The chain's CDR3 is CASSAGQGNYEQYF. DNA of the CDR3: TGCGCCAGCAGCGCAGGACAGGGAAACTACGAGCAGTACTTC. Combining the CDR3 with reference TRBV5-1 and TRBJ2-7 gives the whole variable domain KAGVTQTPRYLIKTRGQQVTLSCSPISGHRSVSWYQQTPGQGLQFLFEYFSETQRNKGNFPGRFSGRQFSNSRSEMNVSTLELGDSALYLCASSAGQGNYEQYFGPGTRLTVT.

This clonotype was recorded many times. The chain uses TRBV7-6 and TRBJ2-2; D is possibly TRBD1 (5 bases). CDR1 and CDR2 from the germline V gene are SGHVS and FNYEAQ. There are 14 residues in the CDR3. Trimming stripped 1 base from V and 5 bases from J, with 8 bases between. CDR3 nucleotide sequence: TGTGCCAGCAGCTTAGAATCAGGGACCGGGGAGCTGTTTTTT. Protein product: CASSLESGTGELFF.

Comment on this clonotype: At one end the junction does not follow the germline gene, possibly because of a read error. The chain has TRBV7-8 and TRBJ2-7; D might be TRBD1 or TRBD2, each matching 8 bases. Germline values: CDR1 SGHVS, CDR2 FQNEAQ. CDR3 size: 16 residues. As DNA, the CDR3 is TGCGCCAGCAGCCAGGGGGCGGGAGGTTTGTCCTACGAGCAGTACTTC. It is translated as CASSQGAGGLSYEQYF.

The CDR3 loop reads CAISEGQRNQPQHF. The CDR3 DNA follows: TGTGCCATCAGTGAGGGGCAACGCAATCAGCCCCAGCATTTT. V is TRBV10-3 and J is TRBJ1-5; D unclear. The length of the CDR3 is 14 residues. CDR1 ENHRY and CDR2 SYGVKD come from the germline V gene. Trimming cost V 2 bases and J 2 bases, with 7 bases left between them.

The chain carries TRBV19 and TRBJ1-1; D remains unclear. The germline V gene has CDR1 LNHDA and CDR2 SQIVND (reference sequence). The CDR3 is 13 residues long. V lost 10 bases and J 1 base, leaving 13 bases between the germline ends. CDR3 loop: CATQKWTNTEAFF. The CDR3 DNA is TGTGCCACTCAGAAGTGGACGAACACTGAAGCTTTCTTT.

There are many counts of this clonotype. The CDR3 coding sequence is TGTGCCAGCAGCCCCCCCTTAGCGGGAGAGTGGCGTGAGCAGTTCTTC. Translated: CASSPPLAGEWREQFF. The V call is TRBV7-9, the J call TRBJ2-1; TRBD2 matches at 9 bases. The CDR3 length is 16 residues. V dropped 5 bases and J dropped 9; count of bases not matched to a gene: 14. Germline V gene data show CDR1 as SEHNR and CDR2 as FQNEAQ (reference sequence).

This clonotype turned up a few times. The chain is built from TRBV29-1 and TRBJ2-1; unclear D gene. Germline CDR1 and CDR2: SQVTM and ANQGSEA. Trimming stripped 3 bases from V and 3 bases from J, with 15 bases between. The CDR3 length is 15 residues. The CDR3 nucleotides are TGCAGCGTTGATTACGTATGGGCCCTCTACAATGAGCAGTTCTTC. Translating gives CSVDYVWALYNEQFF.

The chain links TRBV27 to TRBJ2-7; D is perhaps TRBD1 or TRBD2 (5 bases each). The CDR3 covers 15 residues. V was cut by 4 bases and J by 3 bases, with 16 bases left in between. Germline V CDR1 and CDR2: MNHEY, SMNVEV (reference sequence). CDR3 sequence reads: CASSSSGLVLYEQYF. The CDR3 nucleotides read TGTGCCAGCAGTTCCTCGGGGCTAGTACTCTACGAGCAGTACTTC.

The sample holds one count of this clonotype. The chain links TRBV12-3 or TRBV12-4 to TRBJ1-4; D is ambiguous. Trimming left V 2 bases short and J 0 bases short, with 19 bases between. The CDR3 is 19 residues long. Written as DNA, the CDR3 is TGTGCCAGCAGTTTATTTCTCCGTATTGGCAAGGCAACTAATGAAAAACTGTTTTTT. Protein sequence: CASSLFLRIGKATNEKLFF.

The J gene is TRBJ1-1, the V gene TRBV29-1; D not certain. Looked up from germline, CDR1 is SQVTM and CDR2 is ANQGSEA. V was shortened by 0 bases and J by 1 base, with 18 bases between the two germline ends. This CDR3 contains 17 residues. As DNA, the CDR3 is TGCAGCGTTGAAGAAGTGGGTGCGGGGAAGCAGAACACTGAAGCTTTCTTT. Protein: CSVEEVGAGKQNTEAFF.

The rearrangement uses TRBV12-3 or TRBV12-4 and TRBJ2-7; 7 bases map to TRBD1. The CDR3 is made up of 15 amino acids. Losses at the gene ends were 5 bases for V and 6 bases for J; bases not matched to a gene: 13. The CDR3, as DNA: TGTGCCAGCAGTCCCCGGCGACAGGGCGCCGGCGAGCAGTACTTC. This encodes CASSPRRQGAGEQYF.

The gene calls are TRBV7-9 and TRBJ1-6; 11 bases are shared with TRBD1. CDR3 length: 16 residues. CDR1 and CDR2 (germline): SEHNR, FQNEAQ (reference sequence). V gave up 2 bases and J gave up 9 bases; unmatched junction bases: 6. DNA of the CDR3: TGTGCCAGCAGCTTAAATGCGGGACAGGGGGGTTCACCCCTCCACTTT. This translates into CASSLNAGQGGSPLHF.

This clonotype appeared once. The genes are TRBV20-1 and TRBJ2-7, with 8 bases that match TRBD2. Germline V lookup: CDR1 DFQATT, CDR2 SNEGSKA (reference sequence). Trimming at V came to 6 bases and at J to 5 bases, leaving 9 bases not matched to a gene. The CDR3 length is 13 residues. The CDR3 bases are TGCAGTGCCCGGAGCGGGAGTATCAACGAGCAGTACTTC. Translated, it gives CSARSGSINEQYF.

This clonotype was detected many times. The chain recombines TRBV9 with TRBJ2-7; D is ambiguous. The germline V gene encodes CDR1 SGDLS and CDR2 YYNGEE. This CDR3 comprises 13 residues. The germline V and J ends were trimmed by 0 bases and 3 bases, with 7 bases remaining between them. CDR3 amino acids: CASSVVDGYEQYF. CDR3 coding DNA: TGTGCCAGCAGCGTAGTAGACGGCTACGAGCAGTACTTC.

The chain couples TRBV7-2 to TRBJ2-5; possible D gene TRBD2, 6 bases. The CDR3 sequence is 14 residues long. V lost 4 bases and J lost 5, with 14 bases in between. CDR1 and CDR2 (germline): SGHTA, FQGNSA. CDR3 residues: CASSSPPGGETQYF. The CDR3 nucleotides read TGTGCCAGCAGCTCCCCCCCCGGAGGGGAGACCCAGTACTTC. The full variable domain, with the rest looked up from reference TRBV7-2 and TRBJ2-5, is GAGVSQSPSNKVTEKGKDVELRCDPISGHTALYWYRQSLGQGLEFLIYFQGNSAPDKSGLPSDRFSAERTGGSVSTLTIQRTQQEDSAVYLCASSSPPGGETQYFGPGTRLLVL.